What follows are 15 T cell receptor beta chains derived from one specimen sequenced in a study of identical twins. TCRdb independently ran MiXCR on the 5' RACE reads; one entry per CDR3 protein. This sample has around 140,000 distinct CDR3 sequences, with 3% to 4% found just once. Sequencing was performed on memory T cells sorted from blood. These receptors were taken from a man between 18 and 35 years old in good health.

This clonotype was seen many times. The rearrangement uses TRBV28 and TRBJ2-3, with 9 positions matching TRBD1. V lost 5 bases and J lost 10; bases outside the gene matches: 7. This CDR3 has 13 residues. Germline-derived CDR1 and CDR2 are MDHEN and SYDVKM. The CDR3 spells CASSVTGGASQYF. In DNA, the CDR3 is TGTGCCAGCAGTGTAACAGGGGGCGCTTCGCAGTATTTT.

This clonotype is medium-sized by share. The J gene is TRBJ2-5, the V gene TRBV3-1; 7 nucleotides match TRBD1. The CDR3 extends over 13 amino acids. V trimming: 2 bases; J trimming: 5 bases; junction bases outside the gene matches: 2. Germline CDR1 and CDR2: LGHDT and YNNKEL (reference sequence). Here the CDR3 reads CASSQTGVETQYF. The CDR3 bases are TGTGCCAGCAGCCAAACAGGGGTGGAGACCCAGTACTTC.

In this sample, this clonotype turned up many times. The J gene is TRBJ2-4, the V gene TRBV4-3; D may be TRBD2 (6 bases). The length of the CDR3 is 17 residues. Germline V CDR1 and CDR2: LGHNA, YSLEER. The V end was cut by 0 bases, the J end by 3 bases, with 15 bases between. The CDR3 protein is CASSQDLRGTVKNIQYF. The CDR3 DNA is TGCGCCAGCAGCCAAGATCTTCGGGGGACGGTCAAAAACATTCAGTACTTC.

The sample holds many counts of this clonotype. This chain connects TRBV27 to TRBJ2-3; no clear D gene. Trimming stripped 6 bases from V and 5 bases from J, with 6 bases between. The CDR3 length is 11 residues. Germline V lookup: CDR1 MNHEY, CDR2 SMNVEV (reference sequence). CDR3 amino acids: CASRILDTQYF. CDR3 nucleotide sequence: TGTGCCAGCAGAATTCTAGATACGCAGTATTTT.

This clonotype was detected many times. J is TRBJ2-2 and V is TRBV9; a possible D gene is TRBD1 (5 bases). CDR1 is SGDLS and CDR2 is YYNGEE in the germline V gene. V dropped 0 bases and J dropped 8 bases, with 8 bases sitting between them. The CDR3 extends over 13 amino acids. CDR3 residues: CASSVEGAGELFF. As DNA, the CDR3 is TGTGCCAGCAGCGTAGAAGGGGCGGGGGAGCTGTTTTTT.

This clonotype was recorded many times. This sequence joins TRBV10-3 and TRBJ2-7; 10 bases are shared with TRBD2. Germline-derived CDR1 and CDR2 are ENHRY and SYGVKD. J was trimmed by 4 bases and V by 3 bases; bases with no gene match: 12. This CDR3 is built from 17 residues. CDR3 in DNA: TGTGCCATCAGTGATAACCTTGCAGCGGGAGGGCCATACGAGCAGTACTTC. Residues: CAISDNLAAGGPYEQYF.

This clonotype was picked up many times. This chain links TRBV4-2 with TRBJ2-3, with D perhaps matching TRBD2 (5 bases). From germline, CDR1 is LGHNA and CDR2 YNFKEQ. With 0 bases removed from V and 1 base from J, the gap between germline ends came to 8 bases. The CDR3 length is 15 residues. CDR3 sequence (DNA): TGTGCCAGCAGCCAAGAAGGAGGTGGCACAGATACGCAGTATTTT. This gives the protein CASSQEGGGTDTQYF.

This clonotype was picked up many times. The V gene is TRBV6-1, the J gene TRBJ1-2, with D maybe TRBD1 (6 bases). The CDR3 loop spans 15 amino acids. The germline CDR1 and CDR2 sequences are MNHNS and SASEGT. Trimming shortened V by 6 bases and J by 3 bases, and 17 bases separated the two germline ends. CDR3 nucleotides: TGTGCCAGCAGGAGGACAGTTTCATCGGACTATGGCTACACCTTC. It codes for CASRRTVSSDYGYTF.

This clonotype was seen a few times. The chain uses TRBV27 and TRBJ2-5; D is perhaps TRBD1 or TRBD2 (6 bases each). The germline V gene encodes CDR1 MNHEY and CDR2 SMNVEV (reference sequence). V shed 6 bases and J shed 5 bases, with 16 bases lying between them. This CDR3 has 14 amino acids. The CDR3 DNA reads TGTGCCAGCAGAAAAGGGGGGCGCGGGGAGACCCAGTACTTC. This gives the protein CASRKGGRGETQYF.

In this sample, this clonotype turned up many times. The V gene is TRBV10-3, the J gene TRBJ2-3, with 15 bases lining up with TRBD2. The CDR3 has 15 residues. Germline V gene sequence: CDR1 ENHRY, CDR2 SYGVKD. Trimming took 10 bases from V and 1 from J; bases not matched to a gene: 3. CDR3 loop: CATGLAGGGTDTQYF. The DNA for the CDR3 is TGTGCCACCGGACTAGCGGGAGGGGGCACAGATACGCAGTATTTT.

This clonotype was observed many times. This chain uses TRBV6-4 with TRBJ2-1; 9 bases align to TRBD2. This CDR3 contains 15 residues. Germline loops: CDR1 MRHNA, CDR2 SNTAGT. J was trimmed by 9 bases and V by 6 bases; bases with no gene match: 12. The CDR3 loop reads CASSRDSGSGAEQFF. DNA for the CDR3: TGTGCCAGCAGCCGAGATAGCGGGAGTGGTGCTGAGCAGTTCTTC.

In this sample, this clonotype turned up many times. The chain links TRBV12-3 or TRBV12-4 to TRBJ2-1; D may correspond to TRBD1 or TRBD2 (5 bases each). V lost 3 bases and J lost 7, with 13 bases in between. The CDR3 covers 14 residues. The CDR3 nucleotides are TGTGCCAGCAGTTTTAAGAGGGGCCGGAATGAGCAGTTCTTC. As protein: CASSFKRGRNEQFF.

This clonotype was seen many times. This chain uses TRBV7-7 with TRBJ2-5; 8 positions match TRBD1. J lost 1 base, V lost 8 bases, and 3 bases had no gene match. Germline V gene sequence: CDR1 SSHAT, CDR2 FNYEAQ (reference sequence). The CDR3 is 13 amino acids. CDR3 residues: CASSGQAQETQYF. DNA of the CDR3: TGTGCCAGCTCGGGACAGGCCCAAGAGACCCAGTACTTC.

This clonotype came up many times. CDR3: CASSQRTSGRAGETQYF. The DNA of the CDR3 is TGTGCCAGCAGCCAACGGACTAGCGGGAGGGCCGGGGAGACCCAGTACTTC. The rearrangement joins TRBV3-1 to TRBJ2-5; 15 bases match TRBD2. Trimming at V came to 2 bases and at J to 5 bases, leaving 6 bases not matched to a gene. Germline CDR1 is LGHDT and CDR2 is YNNKEL (reference sequence). The CDR3 totals 17 residues.

This clonotype showed up many times. The V and J genes are TRBV29-1 and TRBJ2-3; D gene ambiguous. V dropped 1 base and J dropped 2 bases, with 28 bases sitting between them. The CDR3 runs 20 residues. CDR1 is SQVTM and CDR2 is ANQGSEA in the germline V gene. The CDR3 region is CSVEGVIGIPRVRDTDTQYF. CDR3 nucleotides: TGCAGCGTTGAAGGCGTAATTGGGATTCCTAGGGTAAGGGACACAGATACGCAGTATTTT.